This T cell receptor beta chain was sequenced during a study of Graves' ophthalmopathy and Graves' hyperthyroidism. The CDR3 covers 13 residues. Trimming at V came to 6 bases and at J to 4 bases, leaving 6 bases not matched to a gene. Germline assignment: CDR1 DFQATT and CDR2 SNEGSKA (reference sequence). Ten or more counts support this clonotype. Its cognate antigen is unknown. Researchers took RNA transcripts and amplified TCR beta CDR3 regions from them. Second-round multiplex PCR came after first-round RT-PCR with HTBI primers. TCRdb redid the calling of the multiplex PCR reads with MiXCR, one entry per CDR3 protein. The top ten hold about 4.1% of the sample, which has approximately 540,000 distinct CDR3 sequences, less than 45% seen once. Broader study findings: A model built from 13 signatures distinguished ophthalmopathy from stable hyperthyroidism with about 90% sensitivity and approximately 80% specificity.

Patients were left out if they had other autoimmune diseases, uncontrolled infections, pregnancy or lactation. Patients were diagnosed from clinical symptoms, serum thyroxine, TRAb, thyroid ultrasound and orbital computed tomography. The chain has TRBV20-1 and TRBJ2-7, with TRBD2 identical over 10 bases. This TCR derives from an adult man with Graves' hyperthyroidism. The material sequenced was peripheral blood or thyroid tissue (not recorded which). The CDR3 coding sequence is TGCAGTGCAGAAACGGGACTAGCGTACGAGCAGTACTTC. Its translation is CSAETGLAYEQYF.